Presented here are 3 T cell receptor beta chains from one specimen sequenced in a study of CD8 T cells in Susac syndrome (dated by TCRdb to about 2019). The library was generated by the immunoSEQ multiplex PCR assay. RNA was extracted with the RNeasy kit and roughly 0.45 to 1 ug was reverse transcribed using random hexamers. TCRdb reran the public reads through fastp at Q25 and MiXCR, keeping productive beta chains. Rows with one shared CDR3 protein collapse into an entry with the most common genes and DNA. The sample data list 130,000 to 150,000 distinct CDR3 sequences, and 94% of these were observed just once. Clones ranked in the top ten supply approximately 0.3% of the sample. The material sequenced was CD8+ T cells from PBMCs. These receptor sequences come from a human donor in good health.

The chain combines TRBV14 with TRBJ2-1, with D maybe TRBD2 (6 bases). The V and J ends lost 1 base and 9 bases respectively, with 13 bases between them. Germline lookup yields CDR1 SGHDN and CDR2 FVKESK. The CDR3 length is 14 residues. CDR3 nucleotide sequence: TGTGCCAGCAGCCAAGGGTCTTGGGGGGTTGAGCAGTTCTTC. It specifies CASSQGSWGVEQFF.

The V gene is TRBV7-9, the J gene TRBJ2-5; 13 bases map to TRBD2. J lost 5 bases, V lost 5 bases, and 14 bases had no gene match. CDR3 length equals 18 residues. Germline V lookup: CDR1 SEHNR, CDR2 FQNEAQ (reference sequence). CDR3 sequence: CASSVITSGRAGLETQYF. CDR3 bases: TGTGCCAGCAGCGTGATAACTAGCGGGAGGGCCGGATTGGAGACCCAGTACTTC.

This chain joins TRBV27 and TRBJ2-7; possible D gene TRBD2, 5 bases. The CDR3 consists of 14 residues. Germline V gene sequence: CDR1 MNHEY, CDR2 SMNVEV (reference sequence). V was pared by 3 bases and J by 0 bases, with 9 bases between. CDR3 region: CASSLSLASYEQYF. CDR3 bases: TGTGCCAGCAGTTTGAGTCTAGCCTCCTACGAGCAGTACTTC.